This T cell receptor beta chain was captured in a study of T cells after yellow fever vaccination. Study results and limitations: Boosting was followed by the reappearance of most primary-vaccination clones (just under 98% CD4, more than 70% CD8).

Germline V gene lookup returns CDR1 MGHRA and CDR2 YSYEKL. Trimming removed 3 bases at V and 2 bases at J, with 14 bases between. The CDR3 spans 15 residues. Points on this clonotype: Its antigen is unidentified.

Each CDR3 protein is one row after TCRdb ran MiXCR on the 5' RACE reads. The sample holds a few hundred thousand distinct CDR3 sequences, more than 9% seen once. This rearrangement joins TRBV4-1 to TRBJ2-7; D unclear. Sequencing used PBMCs, obtained on the day of the first yellow fever vaccination. The TCR comes from a man in his late teens or twenties who received the YFV17D yellow fever vaccine. The CDR3 loop is CASSHRRAETYEQYF. The CDR3 DNA reads as TGCGCCAGCAGCCATCGCCGGGCGGAGACCTACGAGCAGTACTTC.